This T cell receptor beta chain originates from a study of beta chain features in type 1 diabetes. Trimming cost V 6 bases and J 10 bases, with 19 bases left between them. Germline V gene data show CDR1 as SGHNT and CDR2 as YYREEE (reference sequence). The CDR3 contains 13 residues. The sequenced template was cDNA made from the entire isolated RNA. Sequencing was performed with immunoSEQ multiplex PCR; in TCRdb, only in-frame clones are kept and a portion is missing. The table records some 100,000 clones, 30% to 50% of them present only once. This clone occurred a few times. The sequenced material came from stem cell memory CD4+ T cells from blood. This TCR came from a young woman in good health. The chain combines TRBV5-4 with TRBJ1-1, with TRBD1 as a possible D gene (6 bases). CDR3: CASINAGAVGAFF. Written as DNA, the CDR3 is TGTGCCAGCATAAATGCAGGGGCGGTGGGAGCTTTCTTT.